This record covers a single TCR beta chain. The data stem from a study of OX40 agonist ivuxolimab in advanced cancers. Overall study context: Patient treatment consisted of intravenous ivuxolimab administration every 2 weeks at 0.01 to 10 mg/kg.

Here immunoSEQ multiplex PCR was the method, and the copy in TCRdb shows in-frame clones only, minus some. Of 95,000 to 150,000 clones listed, around 93% were seen once; the top ten hold roughly 0.15%. This CDR3 is 14 amino acids long. Trimming left V 4 bases short and J 8 bases short, with 17 bases between. The germline CDR1 and CDR2 sequences are MDHEN and SYDVKM. A history of autoimmune disease or systemic immunosuppression excluded patients. Sequencing used CD4+ or CD8+ T cells sorted from blood, obtained in a trial of the OX40 agonist ivuxolimab. The clonotype originates from an adult with an advanced solid tumor such as melanoma, head and neck, liver or kidney cancer. The chain recombines TRBV28 with TRBJ1-2; perhaps TRBD1 as D (6 bases). The CDR3 DNA reads TGTGCCAGCAGTTCTCACGTCGGACAGCCAGGCTACACCTTC. This encodes CASSSHVGQPGYTF.